This entry describes one TCR beta chain. The data stem from a study of blood T cell repertoires in COVID-19. Looking at the study overall: Samples came from the United States, Italy and Spain, spanning acute and convalescent COVID-19. Sources were T cells, B-cell-depleted T cells, or PBMCs; the material itself was cDNA or gDNA.

Original methodology: Counts of nucleated cells, estimated from reference gene primer amplification, were obtained. The table came from immunoSEQ multiplex PCR; TCRdb's copy has only in-frame clones and leaves some out. V and J calls and clone size come straight from that table; D and trimming were deduced from the DNA. The table records fewer than 120,000 clones, about 90% of them present only once. The CDR3 sequence is 11 residues long. Trimming took off 8 bases at V and 14 bases at J, with 17 bases between the two ends. From germline, CDR1 is SNHLY and CDR2 FYNNEI. The clonotype originates from a human donor in a cohort sampled during active COVID-19. The rearrangement joins TRBV2 to TRBJ2-3, with D perhaps TRBD1 (5 bases). The sequenced sample consisted of peripheral blood. Here the CDR3 DNA reads TGTGCCAGCGCCGACAGTGGCCCCATGTATTTT. Translation: CASADSGPMYF.